Below are 29 T cell receptor beta chains sequenced from a single sample in a study of cytomegalovirus exposure and HLA in healthy donors. It was with 60 Vbeta and 13 Jbeta primers that the PCR ran. Data came from immunoSEQ multiplex PCR; TCRdb stores just in-frame clones and leaves some out. The sample contains 150,000 to 200,000 clones, around 80% of which appear only once. Sequencing input: PBMCs. Receptors were obtained from a male donor in good health and CMV-seronegative.

The chain joins TRBV5-5 to TRBJ2-5, with 8 positions matching TRBD1. CDR1 and CDR2 from the germline V gene are SGHKS and YYEKEE (reference sequence). CDR3 size: 16 residues. J lost 5 bases, V lost 2 bases, and 11 bases had no gene match. As DNA, the CDR3 is TGTGCCAGCAGCTTTGTGGATGTCAGGGGGCGCGAGACCCAGTACTTC. Protein sequence: CASSFVDVRGRETQYF.

This chain uses TRBV5-6 with TRBJ1-5; the D is unclear. V dropped 4 bases and J dropped 3 bases, with 17 bases sitting between them. The length of the CDR3 is 16 residues. The germline CDR1 and CDR2 sequences are SGHDT and YYEEEE. Here the CDR3 DNA reads TGTGCCAGCAGCCACTATTCAAATCCCCACAATCAGCCCCAGCATTTT. Protein sequence: CASSHYSNPHNQPQHF.

The chain carries TRBV5-1 and TRBJ2-7; 10 bases are a match to TRBD2. The V gene end was trimmed by 2 bases and the J gene end by 2 bases; junction bases not matched to a gene: 7. The CDR3 is made up of 16 amino acids. The germline V gene encodes CDR1 SGHRS and CDR2 YFSETQ. CDR3 loop: CASSFTIAGGAYEQYF. The CDR3 DNA is TGCGCCAGCAGCTTTACTATAGCGGGGGGCGCCTACGAGCAGTACTTC.

The chain employs TRBV4-2 and TRBJ2-1, with TRBD2 matching 7 bases. Germline trimming cut 1 base from V and 5 bases from J; bases unmatched to any gene: 2. Germline V gene data show CDR1 as LGHNA and CDR2 as YNFKEQ. The CDR3 covers 14 residues. The CDR3 sequence is CASSQGLADNEQFF. The CDR3 region has the DNA TGTGCCAGCAGCCAAGGACTAGCAGACAATGAGCAGTTCTTC.

The chain is built from TRBV6-5 and TRBJ1-5, with 10 bases matching TRBD1. The CDR3 spans 14 residues. V was pared by 4 bases and J by 7 bases, with 4 bases of the junction left unmatched. Germline lookup yields CDR1 MNHEY and CDR2 SVGAGI. In DNA, the CDR3 is TGTGCCAGCAGTTGGGGGGGACAGGGGCAGCCCCAGCATTTT. It encodes CASSWGGQGQPQHF.

The V gene is TRBV7-8, the J gene TRBJ2-7, with TRBD2 matching 8 bases. Trimming removed 5 bases from V and 3 bases from J; junction bases left unmatched: 3. The V gene's germline CDR1 is SGHVS and CDR2 FQNEAQ. The CDR3 is 13 amino acids. The CDR3 region has the DNA TGTGCCAGCAGCGTTAGCGGGAACTACGAGCAGTACTTC. This sequence encodes CASSVSGNYEQYF.

This clone showed up just once. This chain links TRBV5-1 with TRBJ1-1, with TRBD1 as a possible D gene (5 bases). Per germline, CDR1 SGHRS and CDR2 YFSETQ. The CDR3 contains 14 residues. Trimming left V 3 bases short and J 4 bases short, with 13 bases between. The CDR3 reads CASSSSTGVTEAFF. DNA of the CDR3: TGCGCCAGCAGCTCTTCAACGGGGGTCACTGAAGCTTTCTTT.

Only one count was recorded for this clone. V gene TRBV4-1 combines with J gene TRBJ1-1; tentative D call: TRBD1 (5 bases). The germline V gene has CDR1 MGHRA and CDR2 YSYEKL. V lost 1 base and J lost 2, with 8 bases in between. The CDR3 spans 14 residues. The CDR3 DNA is TGCGCCAGCAGCCAAGGAGACAGTAACACTGAAGCTTTCTTT. Its protein is CASSQGDSNTEAFF.

V usage is TRBV18 and J usage is TRBJ1-2, with a weak D call TRBD1 (5 bases). The CDR3 extends over 14 amino acids. Trimming left V 5 bases short and J 7 bases short, with 17 bases between. Germline CDR1 and CDR2: KGHSH and LQKENI. In DNA form, the CDR3 reads TGTGCCAGCTCAGGGCGACAGAACACCATTGGCTACACCTTC. This sequence encodes CASSGRQNTIGYTF.

The chain uses TRBV10-2 and TRBJ2-7; TRBD1 aligns across 11 bases. Germline trimming cut 7 bases from V and 3 bases from J; bases unmatched to any gene: 5. The CDR3 is 14 residues long. In germline, CDR1 is WSHSY, CDR2 SAAADI. The CDR3 is CASKGQGAHYEQYF. DNA of the CDR3: TGCGCCAGCAAAGGACAGGGGGCTCACTACGAGCAGTACTTC.

CDR3 loop: CASSKLLAGSYEQYF. The DNA for the CDR3 is TGCGCCAGCAGCAAACTCCTAGCGGGCTCCTACGAGCAGTACTTC. This chain uses TRBV4-1 with TRBJ2-7, with 8 bases fitting TRBD2. The CDR3 consists of 15 residues. After removal of 5 bases from V and 0 bases from J, the junction contained 6 bases not matched to a gene. In germline, CDR1 is MGHRA, CDR2 YSYEKL.

The V gene is TRBV5-1, the J gene TRBJ2-5; 10 bases align to TRBD2. CDR3 size: 14 residues. The junction had 3 bases not matched to a gene; V was cut back by 6 bases and J by 1 base. Germline loops: CDR1 SGHRS, CDR2 YFSETQ. The CDR3 DNA reads TGCGCCAGCATGAGCGGGGGGGCCCAAGAGACCCAGTACTTC. Protein: CASMSGGAQETQYF.

The chain is built from TRBV5-4 and TRBJ2-7; a weak D match, TRBD1 (5 bases). Trimming took 4 bases from V and 3 from J, leaving 14 bases between them. CDR1 and CDR2 from the germline V gene are SGHNT and YYREEE (reference sequence). The CDR3 runs 14 residues. CDR3 nucleotides: TGTGCCAGCAGCAACGGACAAAGAAACTACGAGCAGTACTTC. Translating gives CASSNGQRNYEQYF.

V and J are TRBV5-1 and TRBJ1-3, with 7 bases aligning to TRBD1. CDR1 is SGHRS and CDR2 is YFSETQ in the germline V gene. Trimming removed 2 bases from V and 13 bases from J; junction bases left unmatched: 6. This CDR3 has 12 residues. The CDR3 region is CASSLPDRAIYF. For the CDR3, the DNA is TGCGCCAGCAGCTTACCCGACAGGGCTATATATTTT.

V and J are TRBV30 and TRBJ1-6, with a weak D call TRBD1 (5 bases). This CDR3 spans 13 amino acids. Trimming shortened V by 5 bases and J by 6 bases, and 11 bases separated the two germline ends. The germline V gene encodes CDR1 GTSNPN and CDR2 SVGIG (reference sequence). The CDR3 DNA reads TGTGCCTGGCAGGTGGGGCTTAATTCACCCCTCCACTTT. It codes for CAWQVGLNSPLHF.

This clone has more than one count but fewer than ten. The rearrangement joins TRBV14 to TRBJ2-2; 8 nucleotides match TRBD2. The J segment lost 0 bases and the V segment lost 6 bases, leaving 12 bases of the junction unmatched. The CDR3 sequence is 18 residues long. Looked up from germline, CDR1 is SGHDN and CDR2 is FVKESK. The CDR3 sequence: CASRSGKRGSPNTGELFF. The CDR3 DNA reads as TGTGCCAGCAGGTCCGGAAAGCGGGGGTCTCCGAACACCGGGGAGCTGTTTTTT. Full variable domain (rest looked up from reference TRBV14 and TRBJ2-2): EAGVTQFPSHSVIEKGQTVTLRCDPISGHDNLYWYRRVMGKEIKFLLHFVKESKQDESGMPNNRFLAERTGGTYSTLKVQPAELEDSGVYFCASRSGKRGSPNTGELFFGEGSRLTVL.

The DNA for the CDR3 is TGTGCCAGCAGCTTAATCCCTGCTAGCGGGGGCGCAAATACGCAGTATTTT. Translated, it gives CASSLIPASGGANTQYF. The gene calls are TRBV7-3 and TRBJ2-3; 10 nucleotides agree with TRBD2. The CDR3 loop spans 17 amino acids. Unmatched junction bases numbered 11, after V lost 1 base and J lost 7 bases. Germline V gene lookup returns CDR1 SGHTA and CDR2 FQGTGA.

The chain couples TRBV4-1 to TRBJ2-2; 15 positions match TRBD2. Per germline, CDR1 MGHRA and CDR2 YSYEKL. The CDR3 contains 20 residues. Trimming removed 4 bases from V and 2 bases from J; junction bases left unmatched: 11. Here the CDR3 reads CASSPLGLAGGLHNTGELFF. The DNA of the CDR3 is TGCGCCAGCAGCCCCCTGGGACTAGCGGGAGGTCTCCACAACACCGGGGAGCTGTTTTTT.

The gene calls are TRBV4-1 and TRBJ1-1, with D tentatively TRBD1 (6 bases). In germline, CDR1 is MGHRA, CDR2 YSYEKL. Trimming removed 4 bases at V and 0 bases at J, with 15 bases between. This CDR3 has 16 residues. The CDR3 sequence is CASSRGGGLLNTEAFF. CDR3 DNA: TGCGCCAGCAGCCGAGGGGGGGGTTTACTGAACACTGAAGCTTTCTTT.

This chain connects TRBV9 to TRBJ1-5; unclear D gene. V lost 0 bases to trimming and J lost 3 bases, with 4 bases between them. From germline, CDR1 is SGDLS and CDR2 YYNGEE. This CDR3 has 13 amino acids. The CDR3 region has the DNA TGTGCCAGCAGCGTAGACATCAATCAGCCCCAGCATTTT. Its translation is CASSVDINQPQHF.

The genes are TRBV9 and TRBJ2-2; no reliable D call. The CDR3 has 12 amino acids. The germline CDR1 and CDR2 sequences are SGDLS and YYNGEE. V was clipped by 3 bases and J by 7 bases, with 7 bases between them. The CDR3 region is CASSAQIGELFF. The CDR3, as DNA: TGTGCCAGCAGCGCCCAAATCGGGGAGCTGTTTTTT.

This clone was picked up one time. V usage is TRBV6-6 and J usage is TRBJ1-3; D ambiguous. The CDR3 has 15 amino acids. Germline V gene lookup returns CDR1 MNHNY and CDR2 SVGAGI (reference sequence). V was pared by 0 bases and J by 4 bases, with 10 bases between. The CDR3 here is CASSYSDGRGNTIYF. The CDR3 coding sequence is TGTGCCAGCAGTTACTCGGATGGGAGGGGAAACACCATATATTTT.

This rearrangement joins TRBV16 to TRBJ1-5; D is perhaps TRBD1 (5 bases). V lost 0 bases, J lost 7 bases, and 13 bases lay in between. CDR1 is KGHSY, CDR2 FQNENV, per germline. This CDR3 contains 15 residues. For the CDR3, the DNA is TGTGCCAGCAGCCAATCAGTTAGGGGCATACAGCCCCAGCATTTT. Its protein product is CASSQSVRGIQPQHF.

This sequence joins TRBV10-3 and TRBJ2-7; 9 bases agree with TRBD1. V lost 3 bases, J lost 5 bases, and 5 bases stayed unmatched. The CDR3 loop spans 14 amino acids. Germline CDR1 reads ENHRY; CDR2 reads SYGVKD. The CDR3 DNA is TGTGCCATCAGTGACCAGGGACAGGGTAACGAGCAGTACTTC. Protein: CAISDQGQGNEQYF.

The chain has TRBV10-1 and TRBJ1-2; TRBD1 aligns across 8 bases. Germline V lookup: CDR1 WNHNN, CDR2 SYGVQD (reference sequence). The CDR3 sequence is 13 residues long. After removal of 5 bases from V and 8 bases from J, the junction contained 7 bases not matched to a gene. Here the CDR3 DNA reads TGCGCCAGCAGTCTAGGCAGGGGGCTCGGCTACACCTTC. Translated, it gives CASSLGRGLGYTF.

The chain combines TRBV7-2 with TRBJ2-5, with 7 bases fitting TRBD1. The trim removed 3 bases at V and 3 bases at J, leaving 4 bases unmatched. The CDR3 loop spans 14 amino acids. Germline-derived CDR1 and CDR2 are SGHTA and FQGNSA. Here the CDR3 reads CASSFGDRKETQYF. The CDR3 coding sequence is TGTGCCAGCAGCTTCGGGGACAGAAAAGAGACCCAGTACTTC.

This clone was found once. CDR3 amino acids: CASVQGGGYGYTF. The DNA for the CDR3 is TGTGCCAGCGTACAGGGGGGAGGCTATGGCTACACCTTC. The chain is built from TRBV25-1 and TRBJ1-2, with 8 bases that match TRBD1. The CDR3 contains 13 residues. The germline V gene encodes CDR1 MGHDK and CDR2 SYGVNS. With 8 bases clipped from V and 4 bases from J, the junction kept 6 bases outside the gene matches.

The rearrangement joins TRBV19 to TRBJ1-4; D gene unclear. Germline-derived CDR1 and CDR2 are LNHDA and SQIVND (reference sequence). The germline V and J ends were trimmed by 3 bases and 5 bases, with 10 bases remaining between them. This CDR3 comprises 14 residues. The DNA of the CDR3 is TGTGCCAGTAGTATGAGGGCAGACAATGAAAAACTGTTTTTT. Its protein product is CASSMRADNEKLFF.

V is TRBV7-6 and J is TRBJ2-7, with TRBD2 as a possible D gene (6 bases). Germline V lookup: CDR1 SGHVS, CDR2 FNYEAQ. With 7 bases removed from V and 4 bases from J, the gap between germline ends came to 17 bases. This CDR3 is built from 14 residues. This chain's CDR3 is CASIPRRGRYEQYF. The CDR3 DNA reads TGTGCCAGCATCCCTAGGAGGGGTCGATACGAGCAGTACTTC. Filled out from reference TRBV7-6 and TRBJ2-7, the complete variable domain reads GAGVSQSPRYKVTKRGQDVALRCDPISGHVSLYWYRQALGQGPEFLTYFNYEAQQDKSGLPNDRFSAERPEGSISTLTIQRTEQRDSAMYRCASIPRRGRYEQYFGPGTRLTVT.